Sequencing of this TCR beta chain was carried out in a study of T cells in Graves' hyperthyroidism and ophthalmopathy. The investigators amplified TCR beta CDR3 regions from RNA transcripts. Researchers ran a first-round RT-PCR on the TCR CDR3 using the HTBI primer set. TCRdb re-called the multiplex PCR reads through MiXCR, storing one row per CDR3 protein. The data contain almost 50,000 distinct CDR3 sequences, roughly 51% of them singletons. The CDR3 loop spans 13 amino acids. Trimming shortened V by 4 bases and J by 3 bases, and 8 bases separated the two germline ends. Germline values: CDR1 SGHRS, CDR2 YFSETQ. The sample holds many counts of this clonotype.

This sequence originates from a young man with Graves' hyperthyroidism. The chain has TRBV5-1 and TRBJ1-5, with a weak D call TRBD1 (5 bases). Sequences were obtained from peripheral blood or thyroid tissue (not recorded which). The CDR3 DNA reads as TGCGCCAGCAGCCTCGGGGCCAATCAGCCCCAGCATTTT. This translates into CASSLGANQPQHF.